What follows are 25 T cell receptor beta chains derived from one specimen sequenced in a study of shared clonotypes between healthy human individuals. Clones were sequenced by immunoSEQ multiplex PCR, and TCRdb holds only the in-frame ones, with some missing. The sample yields 400,000 or so clones, around 96% seen once. The sequencing input was memory CD8+ T cells sorted from blood. Subset: CD45RO+ cells pooled with CCR7-negative TemRA cells. These receptor sequences come from a man younger than 40 in good health.

The chain carries TRBV6-5 and TRBJ2-6; tentative D call: TRBD1 (6 bases). This CDR3 contains 16 residues. Trimming pared 2 bases from V and 0 bases from J, leaving 8 bases between. Germline V lookup: CDR1 MNHEY, CDR2 SVGAGI. The CDR3 region has the DNA TGTGCCAGCAGTTACACCAGGGGCTCTGGGGCCAACGTCCTGACTTTC. Its translation: CASSYTRGSGANVLTF.

The V gene is TRBV6-6, the J gene TRBJ1-4; no clear D gene. Between the trimmed V and J ends, which lost 4 bases and 8 bases, there was a span of 11 bases. The length of the CDR3 is 13 residues. Germline-derived CDR1 and CDR2 are MNHNY and SVGAGI (reference sequence). The CDR3 nucleotides are TGTGCCAGCAGTTCTAGGAGGGAGGAAAAACTGTTTTTT. As protein: CASSSRREEKLFF.

V is TRBV10-1 and J is TRBJ2-7; unclear D gene. This CDR3 has 11 residues. Germline V gives CDR1 WNHNN, CDR2 SYGVQD (reference sequence). Trimming removed 7 bases from V and 2 bases from J, with 6 bases in between. CDR3 DNA sequence: TGCGCCAGCAAATTCACCTACGAGCAGTACTTC. This sequence encodes CASKFTYEQYF.

V and J are TRBV4-1 and TRBJ1-1, with D possibly TRBD1 on 5 matching bases. Trimming cost V 4 bases and J 2 bases, with 17 bases left between them. The CDR3 is made up of 16 amino acids. The V gene's germline CDR1 is MGHRA and CDR2 YSYEKL. The CDR3 DNA sequence: TGCGCCAGCAGCCCCGGTCGGGGACGGATAAACACTGAAGCTTTCTTT. This encodes CASSPGRGRINTEAFF.

The V call is TRBV5-1, the J call TRBJ2-2; either TRBD1 or TRBD2 may supply D (6 bases each). Germline V lookup: CDR1 SGHRS, CDR2 YFSETQ. V was cut by 7 bases and J by 0 bases, with 13 bases left in between. The CDR3 consists of 15 residues. The CDR3 DNA follows: TGCGCCAGCCCCGCGGGACACCCGAACACCGGGGAGCTGTTTTTT. The encoded protein is CASPAGHPNTGELFF.

The chain combines TRBV18 with TRBJ2-1; D may be TRBD1 (5 bases). CDR3 size: 15 residues. Germline V gene data show CDR1 as KGHSH and CDR2 as LQKENI. The germline V and J ends were trimmed by 5 bases and 0 bases, with 11 bases remaining between them. The CDR3 DNA follows: TGTGCCAGCTCAGCCAGGGCACTCTCCTACAATGAGCAGTTCTTC. Translated: CASSARALSYNEQFF.

This clone has only one observation. The gene calls are TRBV5-5 and TRBJ2-3; 9 bases agree with TRBD2. The germline V gene encodes CDR1 SGHKS and CDR2 YYEKEE (reference sequence). The CDR3 runs to 19 residues. With 0 bases clipped from V and 0 bases from J, the junction kept 11 bases outside the gene matches. The chain's CDR3 is CASSLDSTSGPPSTDTQYF. The CDR3 DNA follows: TGTGCCAGCAGCTTGGATTCCACTAGCGGGCCGCCTAGCACAGATACGCAGTATTTT. Using reference TRBV5-5 and TRBJ2-3 for the parts outside the CDR3, the full variable domain is DAGVTQSPTHLIKTRGQQVTLRCSPISGHKSVSWYQQVLGQGPQFIFQYYEKEERGRGNFPDRFSARQFPNYSSELNVNALLLGDSALYLCASSLDSTSGPPSTDTQYFGPGTRLTVL.

In this sample, this clone turned up a few times. The V and J genes are TRBV7-9 and TRBJ1-4; TRBD1 aligns across 7 bases. The length of the CDR3 is 15 residues. The V segment lost 1 base and the J segment 8 bases; nucleotides outside the gene matches: 7. CDR1 is SEHNR, CDR2 FQNEAQ, per germline (reference sequence). In DNA form, the CDR3 reads TGTGCCAGCAGCTTAGTAGGGACAGCCCACGAAAAACTGTTTTTT. Protein product: CASSLVGTAHEKLFF. Using reference TRBV7-9 and TRBJ1-4 for the parts outside the CDR3, the full variable domain is DTGVSQNPRHKITKRGQNVTFRCDPISEHNRLYWYRQTLGQGPEFLTYFQNEAQLEKSRLLSDRFSAERPKGSFSTLEIQRTEQGDSAMYLCASSLVGTAHEKLFFGSGTQLSVL.

This clone was counted a single time. The V gene is TRBV13, the J gene TRBJ2-5; D is uncertain. The V gene's germline CDR1 is PRHDT and CDR2 FYEKMQ (reference sequence). The ends were cut back, 5 bases at V and 1 base at J, with 17 bases in the middle. The CDR3 consists of 16 residues. The CDR3 loop is CASSGSRVEFQETQYF. The CDR3 bases are TGTGCCAGCAGCGGTAGTCGGGTGGAGTTCCAAGAGACCCAGTACTTC. Combining the CDR3 with reference TRBV13 and TRBJ2-5 gives the whole variable domain AAGVIQSPRHLIKEKRETATLKCYPIPRHDTVYWYQQGPGQDPQFLISFYEKMQSDKGSIPDRFSAQQFSDYHSELNMSSLELGDSALYFCASSGSRVEFQETQYFGPGTRLLVL.

The CDR3 sequence is CASSPPGGETQYF. As DNA, the CDR3 is TGTGCCAGCAGCCCCCCGGGCGGGGAGACCCAGTACTTC. The chain employs TRBV7-9 and TRBJ2-5; D may be TRBD2 (5 bases). CDR1 is SEHNR, CDR2 FQNEAQ, per germline (reference sequence). V lost 5 bases to trimming and J lost 5 bases, with 12 bases between them. This CDR3 has 13 amino acids.

This chain connects TRBV5-4 to TRBJ2-5; the match to TRBD2 covers 8 bases. Trimming took 6 bases from V and 5 from J; bases not matched to a gene: 9. Per germline, CDR1 SGHNT and CDR2 YYREEE (reference sequence). This CDR3 has 14 residues. The CDR3 coding sequence is TGTGCCAGCACCCCGGGACTAGGCGGGGAGACCCAGTACTTC. It yields the protein CASTPGLGGETQYF. The variable domain in full, with the rest retrieved from reference TRBV5-4 and TRBJ2-5, is ETGVTQSPTHLIKTRGQQVTLRCSSQSGHNTVSWYQQALGQGPQFIFQYYREEENGRGNFPPRFSGLQFPNYSSELNVNALELDDSALYLCASTPGLGGETQYFGPGTRLLVL.

This clone appeared a single time. The V gene is TRBV5-4, the J gene TRBJ2-2; a weak D match, TRBD1 (6 bases). The germline CDR1 and CDR2 sequences are SGHNT and YYREEE (reference sequence). Trimming shortened V by 4 bases and J by 0 bases, and 19 bases separated the two germline ends. The CDR3 runs 18 residues. CDR3 residues: CASSRRQGGQTNTGELFF. CDR3 DNA: TGTGCCAGCAGCCGTCGCCAGGGTGGACAGACGAACACCGGGGAGCTGTTTTTT.

V usage is TRBV19 and J usage is TRBJ2-7, with TRBD1 matching 7 bases. Germline CDR1 reads LNHDA; CDR2 reads SQIVND (reference sequence). The CDR3 has 13 residues. After removal of 10 bases from V and 0 bases from J, the junction contained 6 bases not matched to a gene. CDR3 nucleotide sequence: TGTGCCACCCTCGGGACAGTCTCCTACGAGCAGTACTTC. Translation gives CATLGTVSYEQYF.

V and J are TRBV5-4 and TRBJ1-2; 8 bases align to TRBD1. J lost 5 bases, V lost 3 bases, and 9 bases had no gene match. Germline V lookup: CDR1 SGHNT, CDR2 YYREEE (reference sequence). This CDR3 is 15 amino acids long. The CDR3 reads CASSSPGGLGYGYTF. CDR3 sequence (DNA): TGTGCCAGCAGCTCTCCAGGGGGCTTGGGGTATGGCTACACCTTC.

The V call is TRBV5-1, the J call TRBJ1-4; D is possibly TRBD1 (6 bases). The V and J ends lost 3 bases and 6 bases respectively, with 15 bases between them. Germline V gives CDR1 SGHRS, CDR2 YFSETQ. CDR3 length equals 15 residues. The CDR3 reads CASSSLTGMDEKLFF. The CDR3 DNA is TGCGCCAGCAGCTCCCTAACAGGGATGGATGAAAAACTGTTTTTT.

The genes are TRBV5-1 and TRBJ2-2; 10 nucleotides line up with TRBD1. The germline gives CDR1 SGHRS, CDR2 YFSETQ. The V gene end was trimmed by 1 base and the J gene end by 8 bases; junction bases not matched to a gene: 5. CDR3 length equals 15 residues. The CDR3 loop is CASSLTGTGAGELFF. The CDR3 DNA reads TGCGCCAGCAGCTTGACCGGGACAGGGGCTGGGGAGCTGTTTTTT.

This clone is a singleton in its sample. The V and J genes are TRBV20-1 and TRBJ2-3; D gene unclear. The CDR3 is 11 amino acids. Germline CDR1 DFQATT, CDR2 SNEGSKA (reference sequence). The CDR3 nucleotides are TGCAGCCTTATCTTCACAGATACGCAGTATTTT. Protein: CSLIFTDTQYF.

The chain has TRBV11-3 and TRBJ2-1; D call uncertain. The ends were cut back, 0 bases at V and 2 bases at J, with 2 bases in the middle. The CDR3 has 13 amino acids. Germline assignment: CDR1 SGHNT and CDR2 YENEEA. CDR3 loop: CASSLEAYNEQFF. DNA for the CDR3: TGTGCCAGCAGCTTAGAGGCCTACAATGAGCAGTTCTTC.

This rearrangement joins TRBV19 to TRBJ1-5, with D perhaps TRBD1 (6 bases). The CDR3 loop spans 13 amino acids. The germline V and J ends were trimmed by 7 bases and 6 bases, with 13 bases remaining between them. Germline lookup yields CDR1 LNHDA and CDR2 SQIVND (reference sequence). CDR3 sequence: CASKTGRGQPQHF. CDR3 sequence (DNA): TGTGCCAGTAAGACGGGCAGGGGTCAGCCCCAGCATTTT.

The J gene is TRBJ1-2, the V gene TRBV28, with a tentative D call TRBD1 (5 bases). Germline CDR1 MDHEN, CDR2 SYDVKM. The V gene lost 3 bases and the J gene lost 1 base, with 9 bases spanning the gap. The CDR3 spans 14 residues. The CDR3 spells CASSFPGLNYGYTF. In DNA form, the CDR3 reads TGTGCCAGCAGTTTCCCGGGACTTAACTATGGCTACACCTTC.

V and J are TRBV30 and TRBJ2-5; D not certain. V gave up 8 bases and J gave up 5 bases, with 18 bases separating them. This CDR3 comprises 13 residues. The germline V gene has CDR1 GTSNPN and CDR2 SVGIG (reference sequence). The CDR3 DNA sequence: TGTGCCCTAACGCGATCAAAATGGGAGACCCAGTACTTC. It encodes CALTRSKWETQYF. Supplemented by reference TRBV30 and TRBJ2-5, the full variable domain reads SQTIHQWPATLVQPVGSPLSLECTVEGTSNPNLYWYRQAAGRGLQLLFYSVGIGQISSEVPQNLSASRPQDRQFILSSKKLLLSDSGFYLCALTRSKWETQYFGPGTRLLVL.

As regards this clone: At the DNA level, this CDR3 is encoded by other sequences in the same sample as well. The V call is TRBV5-1, the J call TRBJ2-1; D call uncertain. The germline gives CDR1 SGHRS, CDR2 YFSETQ. CDR3 length: 12 residues. V was cut by 0 bases and J by 7 bases, with 5 bases left in between. CDR3 residues: CASSLGGNEQFF. For the CDR3, the DNA is TGCGCCAGCAGCTTGGGGGGAAATGAGCAGTTCTTC.

The genes are TRBV11-2 and TRBJ2-6; 7 nucleotides match TRBD1. CDR1 is SGHAT, CDR2 FQNNGV, per germline. The CDR3 covers 19 residues. V shed 2 bases, J shed 1 base, and the junction held 11 bases outside the gene matches. The CDR3 nucleotides are TGTGCCAGCAGCTTAAGGGCAGGGGGTTCCTCTTCTGGGGCCAACGTCCTGACTTTC. Its protein is CASSLRAGGSSSGANVLTF.

The CDR3: CASSFLSGNRPTIYF. The CDR3 bases are TGTGCCAGCAGTTTTTTATCGGGGAACAGGCCCACCATATATTTT. The genes are TRBV28 and TRBJ1-3, with D tentatively TRBD1 (5 bases). Germline V gene sequence: CDR1 MDHEN, CDR2 SYDVKM. V lost 3 bases and J 9 bases, leaving 18 bases between the germline ends. CDR3 length: 15 residues.

This chain uses TRBV5-8 with TRBJ2-5; 7 bases agree with TRBD1. The length of the CDR3 is 12 residues. CDR1 and CDR2 (germline): SGHTS, YDEGEE. V lost 7 bases and J lost 4; bases outside the gene matches: 4. The CDR3 DNA reads TGTGCCAGCTATGACAGGGCAGAGACCCAGTACTTC. Amino acid sequence: CASYDRAETQYF.